These 5 T cell receptor beta chains share one sample of origin, sequenced in a study of vaccination and CD4 T cells after COVID-19. As to treatment: approximately 10-day PBMC culture with coronavirus spike peptide pools or control peptides (ViraFEST assay). CD4+ T cells that had been cultured provided DNA sequenced with the Oncomine TCR Beta short-read assay. TCRdb reprocessed the PCR reads with MiXCR, giving one entry per CDR3 protein. The data show around 25,000 distinct CDR3 sequences, 58% seen once. Their recognized antigens are unknown. The sequencing sample was made of CD4+ T cells from blood, cultured in vitro. All receptors come from a human donor who had recovered from COVID-19.

This clonotype was seen more than once but under ten times. The chain combines TRBV20-1 with TRBJ2-5, with 13 nucleotides matching TRBD2. The CDR3 consists of 16 residues. Trimming at V came to 1 base and at J to 3 bases, leaving 5 bases not matched to a gene. Germline V CDR1 and CDR2: DFQATT, SNEGSKA (reference sequence). CDR3 protein: CSARVTGTSGKETQYF. CDR3 nucleotide sequence: TGCAGTGCTAGAGTGACCGGGACTAGCGGGAAAGAGACCCAGTACTTC.

The J gene is TRBJ1-2, the V gene TRBV11-3; 8 bases are shared with TRBD1. Trimming cost V 1 base and J 9 bases; bases outside gene matches: 7. The CDR3 length is 14 residues. Per germline, CDR1 SGHNT and CDR2 YENEEA. The CDR3 region is CASSLGGQGARYTF. The CDR3 coding sequence is TGTGCCAGCAGCTTAGGAGGTCAGGGGGCTCGCTACACCTTC.

The chain couples TRBV28 to TRBJ2-5; 7 positions match TRBD1. V lost 10 bases and J lost 5; bases outside the gene matches: 10. This CDR3 comprises 13 residues. Germline lookup yields CDR1 MDHEN and CDR2 SYDVKM. For the CDR3, the DNA is TGTGCCACACACCCAGGGGGATCGGAGACCCAGTACTTC. Translation: CATHPGGSETQYF.

The V call is TRBV2, the J call TRBJ1-3; D gene unclear. Germline V gives CDR1 SNHLY, CDR2 FYNNEI. This CDR3 has 12 amino acids. Trimming shortened V by 3 bases and J by 0 bases, and 0 bases separated the two germline ends. DNA for the CDR3: TGTGCCAGCAGTGACTCTGGAAACACCATATATTTT. Its protein product is CASSDSGNTIYF.

The chain recombines TRBV6-1 with TRBJ1-5, with D possibly TRBD1 on 5 matching bases. The CDR3 extends over 15 amino acids. Germline loops: CDR1 MNHNS, CDR2 SASEGT. Trimming took 5 bases from V and 0 from J, leaving 11 bases between them. The CDR3: CASSRGGYSNQPQHF. The CDR3 nucleotides are TGTGCCAGCAGTCGGGGGGGATATAGCAATCAGCCCCAGCATTTT.